This T cell receptor beta chain was sequenced during a study of cytomegalovirus exposure and HLA in healthy donors. This PCR relied on a set of 60 Vbeta primers and 13 Jbeta primers. Generated by immunoSEQ multiplex PCR, the TCRdb table keeps only in-frame clones and is missing some. The sample has roughly 120,000 clones, about four fifths seen once; the top ten hold roughly 9.2%. Sequenced input: PBMCs. This clonotype was obtained from a female donor in good health and CMV-seropositive.

In DNA form, the CDR3 reads TGTGCCAGCAGCTCAACTAGCGGGGGTTTTGGAGGGGACGAGCAGTACTTC. It codes for CASSSTSGGFGGDEQYF. The J gene is TRBJ2-7, the V gene TRBV7-9; 11 bases agree with TRBD2. Trimming at V came to 4 bases and at J to 5 bases, leaving 13 bases not matched to a gene. The CDR3 has 17 residues. Germline V gene lookup returns CDR1 SEHNR and CDR2 FQNEAQ (reference sequence).